The source of this TCR beta chain is a study of T cell responses to AZD1222 COVID-19 vaccine. Regarding this clone: As yet, its antigen is unknown.

This table comes from immunoSEQ multiplex PCR, and its TCRdb copy is limited to in-frame clones, with some not included. The sample shows 150,000 to 200,000 clones, about 90% of them seen only once. The CDR3 has 14 residues. Germline V gene lookup returns CDR1 SGHAT and CDR2 FQNNGV. J gave up 3 bases and V 5 bases, and 4 bases lay outside the gene matches. General observations from the study: The study found Spike-specific TCR breadth and depth rose after two AZD1222 doses. Sampling captured repertoires only after the peak T cell response.

Pooled together were second doses at about 4 or about 12 weeks. The receptor comes from an adult who received the AZD1222 COVID-19 vaccine. This chain links TRBV11-2 with TRBJ1-5; 7 bases match TRBD1. The material sequenced was peripheral blood, taken 28 days after the second AZD1222 dose. CDR3 amino acids: CASSQDRNNQPQHF. In DNA, the CDR3 is TGTGCCAGCAGCCAGGACAGGAACAATCAGCCCCAGCATTTT.